Following are 27 T cell receptor beta chains from one sample sequenced in a study of blood T cell repertoires in COVID-19. TCRdb's copy holds only in-frame clones and misses some; the assay was immunoSEQ multiplex PCR. The sample contains hundreds of thousands of clones, approximately 86% of which appear only once. The sample taken for sequencing was peripheral blood. The receptors derive from a woman between 45 and 60 years old with active or convalescent COVID-19.

The chain combines TRBV3-1 (or the pseudogene TRBV3-2) with TRBJ1-6; D is possibly TRBD1 (5 bases). Germline V gives CDR1 LGHDT, CDR2 YNNKEL (reference sequence). Trimming shortened V by 3 bases and J by 6 bases, and 6 bases separated the two germline ends. This CDR3 has 13 residues. CDR3 DNA sequence: TGTGCCAGCAGCCACGGGGGTAATTCACCCCTCCACTTT. It yields the protein CASSHGGNSPLHF.

The genes are TRBV19 and TRBJ1-4; 9 nucleotides line up with TRBD1. Germline CDR1 LNHDA, CDR2 SQIVND (reference sequence). The CDR3 is made up of 14 amino acids. V shed 5 bases, J shed 5 bases, and the junction held 3 bases outside the gene matches. The CDR3 coding sequence is TGTGCCAGTAGTCTTGGACAGGGGAATGAAAAACTGTTTTTT. Residues: CASSLGQGNEKLFF.

This clone showed up just once. The chain is built from TRBV28 and TRBJ1-5; D might be TRBD1 (6 bases). V lost 4 bases to trimming and J lost 9 bases, with 16 bases between them. In germline, CDR1 is MDHEN, CDR2 SYDVKM. The CDR3 covers 14 residues. The CDR3, as DNA: TGTGCCAGCAGTTCCTTTACAGGGCCGGGGCCCCAGCATTTT. It translates to CASSSFTGPGPQHF.

This chain uses TRBV7-9 with TRBJ1-1; 9 nucleotides line up with TRBD1. The CDR3 contains 13 residues. Trimming removed 5 bases from V and 8 bases from J; junction bases left unmatched: 6. In germline, CDR1 is SEHNR, CDR2 FQNEAQ (reference sequence). For the CDR3, the DNA is TGTGCCAGCAGCCGCGTAACAGGGGGCGAAGCTTTCTTT. This encodes CASSRVTGGEAFF.

This sequence joins TRBV5-4 and TRBJ2-7; D remains unclear. Germline V gives CDR1 SGHNT, CDR2 YYREEE (reference sequence). The CDR3 has 12 residues. V was shortened by 3 bases and J by 4 bases, with 8 bases between the two germline ends. The CDR3 protein is CASSSSTYEQYF. CDR3 nucleotide sequence: TGTGCCAGCAGCTCCTCTACTTACGAGCAGTACTTC.

This chain uses TRBV21-1 with TRBJ2-6; the D call TRBD1 from the table was never checked on the DNA. TRBV21-1 is a pseudogene. The CDR3 consists of 21 residues. This chain's CDR3 is CASSKVGRGGLLISGANVLTF. The DNA for the CDR3 is TGTGCCAGCAGCAAAGTTGGGCGAGGGGGCCTCCTTATCTCTGGGGCCAACGTCCTGACTTTC.

V and J are TRBV6-6 and TRBJ2-3, with 7 bases identical to TRBD2. CDR1 and CDR2 from the germline V gene are MNHNY and SVGAGI (reference sequence). J gave up 4 bases and V 10 bases, and 5 bases lay outside the gene matches. This CDR3 spans 12 amino acids. CDR3 DNA sequence: TGTGCCACAGCGGGACTCGCAGATACGCAGTATTTT. This translates into CATAGLADTQYF.

The chain uses TRBV7-6 and TRBJ2-1; 11 positions match TRBD2. Trimming cost V 1 base and J 8 bases; bases outside gene matches: 7. CDR1 is SGHVS and CDR2 is FNYEAQ in the germline V gene. This CDR3 is 16 amino acids long. The CDR3 sequence: CASSLGTSGSRDEQFF. CDR3 bases: TGTGCCAGCAGCTTAGGTACTAGCGGGAGTAGGGATGAGCAGTTCTTC.

This clone appeared once. The chain links TRBV9 to TRBJ2-7; tentatively, D is TRBD1 (5 bases). V was pared by 3 bases and J by 5 bases, with 15 bases between. Germline V lookup: CDR1 SGDLS, CDR2 YYNGEE. The CDR3 is 14 amino acids. This chain's CDR3 is CASSAQGWSHEQYF. The CDR3 nucleotides read TGTGCCAGCAGCGCGCAGGGTTGGTCCCACGAGCAGTACTTC.

The chain joins TRBV10-3 to TRBJ2-7, with D uncertain. This CDR3 is 16 amino acids long. V lost 0 bases and J 3 bases, leaving 15 bases between the germline ends. Germline CDR1 ENHRY, CDR2 SYGVKD. CDR3 protein: CAISESSRLLGYEQYF. Written as DNA, the CDR3 is TGTGCCATCAGTGAGTCTAGTCGACTCCTCGGCTACGAGCAGTACTTC.

The rearrangement uses TRBV3-1 (or the pseudogene TRBV3-2) and TRBJ2-7, with no clear D. Germline V gene sequence: CDR1 LGHDT, CDR2 YNNKEL (reference sequence). The ends were cut back, 2 bases at V and 6 bases at J, with 11 bases in the middle. This CDR3 has 13 amino acids. Here the CDR3 DNA reads TGTGCCAGCAGCCAAAGTCTTCCGGGCGAGCAGTACTTC. Its protein is CASSQSLPGEQYF.

This sequence joins TRBV11-2 and TRBJ2-7; TRBD2 matches 8 bases. The CDR3 extends over 13 amino acids. Germline-derived CDR1 and CDR2 are SGHAT and FQNNGV. V gave up 6 bases and J gave up 3 bases; unmatched junction bases: 4. The CDR3, as DNA: TGTGCCAGCAGGGGGGGGACTAGCTACGAGCAGTACTTC. Its protein is CASRGGTSYEQYF.

The CDR3 is CASSETGGSYGYTF. CDR3 nucleotides: TGTGCCAGCAGTGAAACCGGTGGGAGCTATGGCTACACCTTC. The V gene is TRBV2, the J gene TRBJ1-2, with no clear D. The CDR3 totals 14 residues. CDR1 is SNHLY, CDR2 FYNNEI, per germline. The V end was cut by 2 bases, the J end by 4 bases, with 11 bases between. The whole variable domain, remainder taken from reference TRBV2 and TRBJ1-2, is EPEVTQTPSHQVTQMGQEVILRCVPISNHLYFYWYRQILGQKVEFLVSFYNNEISEKSEIFDDQFSVERPDGSNFTLKIRSTKLEDSAMYFCASSETGGSYGYTFGSGTRLTVV.

The CDR3 loop reads CASSQEPGFIYEQYF. The CDR3 DNA is TGCGCCAGCAGCCAAGAACCAGGGTTCATCTACGAGCAGTACTTC. The rearrangement joins TRBV4-1 to TRBJ2-7; possible D gene TRBD1, 5 bases. The germline V and J ends were trimmed by 0 bases and 3 bases, with 12 bases remaining between them. Germline-derived CDR1 and CDR2 are MGHRA and YSYEKL. The CDR3 is 15 residues long.

This rearrangement joins TRBV5-4 to TRBJ1-1, with D possibly being TRBD1 (6 bases). Per germline, CDR1 SGHNT and CDR2 YYREEE (reference sequence). The CDR3 extends over 16 amino acids. V shed 4 bases and J shed 0 bases, with 16 bases lying between them. The CDR3 reads CASSQFDRRLNTEAFF. The CDR3 bases are TGTGCCAGCAGCCAATTCGACAGGAGACTGAACACTGAAGCTTTCTTT.

The genes are TRBV28 and TRBJ1-1; D gene unclear. CDR3 size: 12 residues. Germline CDR1 MDHEN, CDR2 SYDVKM. Trimming took 4 bases from V and 1 from J, leaving 4 bases between them. CDR3 nucleotides: TGTGCCAGCAGTTCCCAGAACACTGAAGCTTTCTTT. It is translated as CASSSQNTEAFF.

The gene calls are TRBV2 and TRBJ1-2; a weak D match, TRBD1 (6 bases). Trimming cost V 8 bases and J 8 bases, with 18 bases left between them. The CDR3 loop spans 13 amino acids. Germline CDR1 reads SNHLY; CDR2 reads FYNNEI. CDR3 loop: CASDLTGGRGYTF. CDR3 coding DNA: TGTGCCAGCGACCTTACGGGGGGCCGGGGCTACACCTTC.

The chain links TRBV10-3 to TRBJ1-3; the D is unclear. Germline V CDR1 and CDR2: ENHRY, SYGVKD. V was cut by 7 bases and J by 6 bases, with 7 bases left in between. The CDR3 has 11 residues. The CDR3 spells CAIMKLNTIYF. The CDR3 nucleotides are TGTGCCATCATGAAGCTAAACACCATATATTTT.

V is TRBV7-7 and J is TRBJ1-5; 8 positions match TRBD1. The germline V gene has CDR1 SSHAT and CDR2 FNYEAQ (reference sequence). V lost 6 bases, J lost 6 bases, and 16 bases stayed unmatched. The CDR3 length is 17 residues. The CDR3 DNA is TGTGCCAGCAGTTTCAGACCCCAGGGGGCGCAAGGTCAGCCCCAGCATTTT. Amino acid sequence: CASSFRPQGAQGQPQHF.

The chain is built from TRBV12-3 or TRBV12-4 and TRBJ2-7, with D tentatively TRBD2 (6 bases). The CDR3 extends over 13 amino acids. With 7 bases removed from V and 1 base from J, the gap between germline ends came to 11 bases. CDR3 amino acids: CASTLRGSYEQYF. CDR3 DNA: TGTGCCAGCACCCTTCGGGGGTCCTACGAGCAGTACTTC.

The chain uses TRBV6-4 and TRBJ1-2, with 9 nucleotides matching TRBD1. There are 16 residues in the CDR3. Trimming cost V 2 bases and J 8 bases; bases outside gene matches: 12. Germline CDR1 MRHNA, CDR2 SNTAGT. The CDR3 sequence: CASSDGPGTGTKGYTF. As DNA, the CDR3 is TGTGCCAGCAGTGACGGACCCGGGACAGGGACGAAGGGCTACACCTTC.

The J gene is TRBJ2-5, the V gene TRBV19; TRBD2 agrees at 9 bases. Trimming removed 8 bases from V and 1 base from J; junction bases left unmatched: 2. Looked up from germline, CDR1 is LNHDA and CDR2 is SQIVND (reference sequence). The CDR3 length is 13 residues. Written as DNA, the CDR3 is TGTGCCAGTTCTAGCGGGACCCAAGAGACCCAGTACTTC. This translates into CASSSGTQETQYF.

The chain carries TRBV28 and TRBJ2-7; 7 bases line up with TRBD2. The CDR3 runs 15 residues. J lost 1 base, V lost 3 bases, and 6 bases had no gene match. Germline V CDR1 and CDR2: MDHEN, SYDVKM. The CDR3 protein is CASSLIAGLSYEQYF. DNA for the CDR3: TGTGCCAGCAGTTTGATAGCGGGTTTATCCTACGAGCAGTACTTC. The full variable domain, with the rest looked up from reference TRBV28 and TRBJ2-7, is DVKVTQSSRYLVKRTGEKVFLECVQDMDHENMFWYRQDPGLGLRLIYFSYDVKMKEKGDIPEGYSVSREKKERFSLILESASTNQTSMYLCASSLIAGLSYEQYFGPGTRLTVT.

The V and J genes are TRBV6-6 and TRBJ1-1; D gene unclear. The CDR3 sequence is 13 residues long. V lost 6 bases and J 1 base, leaving 9 bases between the germline ends. Germline assignment: CDR1 MNHNY and CDR2 SVGAGI (reference sequence). The CDR3 loop is CASSLPRNTEAFF. In DNA form, the CDR3 reads TGTGCCAGCAGCCTACCCCGGAACACTGAAGCTTTCTTT.

This clone was detected a few times. This sequence joins TRBV29-1 and TRBJ2-1, with TRBD2 matching 10 bases. Trimming cost V 0 bases and J 6 bases; bases outside gene matches: 2. There are 14 residues in the CDR3. The germline gives CDR1 SQVTM, CDR2 ANQGSEA. The DNA of the CDR3 is TGCAGCGTTGAAGATCTAGCGGGAGTCAATGAGCAGTTCTTC. This gives the protein CSVEDLAGVNEQFF.

In DNA, the CDR3 is TGTGCCAGTAGTTCTACAGGGGTGCCCAATTCACCCCTCCACTTT. It is translated as CASSSTGVPNSPLHF. The gene calls are TRBV19 and TRBJ1-6, with 7 positions matching TRBD1. Germline values: CDR1 LNHDA, CDR2 SQIVND (reference sequence). The CDR3 is 15 amino acids. The V gene end was trimmed by 5 bases and the J gene end by 7 bases; junction bases not matched to a gene: 8.

V gene TRBV11-2 combines with J gene TRBJ1-1, with D possibly TRBD1 on 6 matching bases. CDR3 length: 14 residues. Germline assignment: CDR1 SGHAT and CDR2 FQNNGV. The V gene lost 1 base and the J gene lost 1 base, with 7 bases spanning the gap. The CDR3 here is CASSLATGNTEAFF. The CDR3, as DNA: TGTGCCAGCAGCTTAGCGACAGGGAACACTGAAGCTTTCTTT.